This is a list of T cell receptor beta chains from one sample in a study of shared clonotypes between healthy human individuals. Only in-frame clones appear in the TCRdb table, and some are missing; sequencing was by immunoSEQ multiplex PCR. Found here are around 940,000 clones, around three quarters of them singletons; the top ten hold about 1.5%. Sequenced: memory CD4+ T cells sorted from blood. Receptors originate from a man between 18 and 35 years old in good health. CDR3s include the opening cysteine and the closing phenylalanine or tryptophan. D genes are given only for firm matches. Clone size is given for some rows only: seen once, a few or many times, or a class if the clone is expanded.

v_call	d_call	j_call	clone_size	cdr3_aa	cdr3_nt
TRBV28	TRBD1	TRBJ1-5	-	CASAQGGALSNQPQHF	TGTGCCAGCGCCCAGGGGGGGGCCCTCAGCAATCAGCCCCAGCATTTT
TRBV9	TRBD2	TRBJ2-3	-	CASSVREGDTQYF	TGTGCCAGCAGCGTACGGGAGGGGGATACGCAGTATTTT
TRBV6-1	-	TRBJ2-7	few	CASSDLWGGQGQYF	TGTGCCAGCAGTGACCTATGGGGGGGGCAGGGGCAGTACTTC
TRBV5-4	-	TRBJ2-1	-	CASRFSYGGSEQFF	TGTGCCAGCAGATTTTCCTACGGGGGCAGTGAGCAGTTCTTC
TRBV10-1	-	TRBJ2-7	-	CASSPGTVPSYEQYF	TGCGCCAGCAGTCCCGGGACCGTGCCCTCCTACGAGCAGTACTTC
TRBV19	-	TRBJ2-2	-	CASSTTPTGLTGELFF	TGTGCCAGTAGTACGACCCCCACTGGACTCACCGGGGAGCTGTTTTTT
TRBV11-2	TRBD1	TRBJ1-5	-	CASSLGDSGGNQPQHF	TGTGCCAGCAGCTTAGGGGACAGCGGGGGCAATCAGCCCCAGCATTTT
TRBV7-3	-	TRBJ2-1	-	CASSLSPGSYNEQFF	TGTGCCAGCAGCTTATCCCCAGGGTCCTACAATGAGCAGTTCTTC
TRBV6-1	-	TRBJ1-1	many	CASSERGSEAFF	TGTGCCAGCAGTGAACGAGGGAGTGAAGCTTTCTTT
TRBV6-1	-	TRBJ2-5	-	CASSEVPGETQYF	TGTGCCAGCAGTGAAGTACCGGGTGAGACCCAGTACTTC
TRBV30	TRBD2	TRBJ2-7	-	CAWSLGGSGRASEQYF	TGTGCCTGGAGTCTCGGGGGAAGCGGGAGGGCCTCCGAGCAGTACTTC
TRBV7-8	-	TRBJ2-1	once	CASSLRSNRLDNEQFF	TGTGCCAGCAGCTTAAGATCGAACAGACTAGACAATGAGCAGTTCTTC
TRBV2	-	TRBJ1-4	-	CASSPAVELFF	TGTGCCAGCAGTCCCGCAGTAGAACTGTTTTTT
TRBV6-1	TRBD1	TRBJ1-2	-	CASSVGQGHGYTF	TGTGCCAGCAGTGTAGGACAGGGCCATGGCTACACCTTC
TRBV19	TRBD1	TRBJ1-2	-	CASSIDRGQGGYTF	TGTGCCAGTAGTATCGACAGGGGGCAGGGTGGCTACACCTTC
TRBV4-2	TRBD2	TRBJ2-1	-	CASSPGGVLAGPTGEQFF	TGTGCCAGCAGCCCAGGGGGGGTACTAGCGGGGCCGACCGGTGAGCAGTTCTTC
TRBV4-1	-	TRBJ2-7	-	CASSQGYEGSPYEQYF	TGCGCCAGCAGCCAAGGGTACGAGGGGAGCCCCTACGAGCAGTACTTC
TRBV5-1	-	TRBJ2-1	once	CASSVGGGFSYNEQFF	TGCGCCAGCAGCGTTGGAGGCGGGTTCTCCTACAATGAGCAGTTCTTC
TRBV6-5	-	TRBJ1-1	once	CASSYSGTQGEAFF	TGTGCCAGCAGTTACTCAGGCACACAGGGTGAAGCTTTCTTT
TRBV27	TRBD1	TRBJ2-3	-	CASSYRTGVVDTQYF	TGTGCCAGCAGTTACCGGACAGGGGTGGTAGATACGCAGTATTTT
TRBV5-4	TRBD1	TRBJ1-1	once	CASSLARGHPNTEAFF	TGTGCCAGCAGCTTGGCGAGGGGGCACCCGAACACTGAAGCTTTCTTT
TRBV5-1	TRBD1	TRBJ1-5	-	CASSAQGPQPQHF	TGCGCCAGCAGCGCACAGGGGCCTCAGCCCCAGCATTTT
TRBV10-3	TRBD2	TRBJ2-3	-	CAISAGTSNTDTQYF	TGTGCCATCAGTGCGGGGACTAGCAATACAGATACGCAGTATTTT
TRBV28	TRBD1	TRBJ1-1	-	CASSPAGQGIAEAFF	TGTGCCAGCAGTCCCGCCGGACAGGGCATCGCTGAAGCTTTCTTT
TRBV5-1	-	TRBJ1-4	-	CASSQETGTVEKLFF	TGCGCCAGCAGCCAAGAAACAGGGACGGTGGAAAAACTGTTTTTT
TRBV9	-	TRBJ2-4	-	CASSVDSRMENIQYF	TGTGCCAGCAGCGTAGATTCCCGGATGGAGAACATTCAGTACTTC
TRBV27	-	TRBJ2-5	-	CASSGRGEAGTQYF	TGTGCCAGCAGTGGGAGAGGGGAGGCGGGAACCCAGTACTTC
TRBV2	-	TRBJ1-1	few	CASSEQRNTEAFF	TGTGCCAGCAGTGAACAGCGGAACACTGAAGCTTTCTTT
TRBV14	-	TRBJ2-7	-	CASRAQGGYEQYF	TGTGCCAGCAGGGCACAGGGGGGGTACGAGCAGTACTTC
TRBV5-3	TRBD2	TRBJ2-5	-	CARRPRLAASQETQYF	TGTGCCAGAAGACCAAGACTAGCGGCTTCCCAAGAGACCCAGTACTTC
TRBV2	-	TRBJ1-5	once	CASRLEGDGNQPQHF	TGTGCCAGCAGGTTGGAGGGGGACGGCAATCAGCCCCAGCATTTT
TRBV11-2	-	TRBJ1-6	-	CASSPRGGNSPLHF	TGTGCCAGCAGCCCCCGGGGCGGTAATTCACCCCTCCACTTT
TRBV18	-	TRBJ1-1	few	CASSPGGVEAFF	TGTGCCAGCTCACCAGGGGGGGTCGAAGCTTTCTTT
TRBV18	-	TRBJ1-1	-	CASSLKRGTEAFF	TGTGCCAGCTCTTTAAAGAGAGGTACTGAAGCTTTCTTT
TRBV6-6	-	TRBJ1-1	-	CASSYLRGATEAFF	TGTGCCAGCAGTTACTTACGGGGAGCCACTGAAGCTTTCTTT